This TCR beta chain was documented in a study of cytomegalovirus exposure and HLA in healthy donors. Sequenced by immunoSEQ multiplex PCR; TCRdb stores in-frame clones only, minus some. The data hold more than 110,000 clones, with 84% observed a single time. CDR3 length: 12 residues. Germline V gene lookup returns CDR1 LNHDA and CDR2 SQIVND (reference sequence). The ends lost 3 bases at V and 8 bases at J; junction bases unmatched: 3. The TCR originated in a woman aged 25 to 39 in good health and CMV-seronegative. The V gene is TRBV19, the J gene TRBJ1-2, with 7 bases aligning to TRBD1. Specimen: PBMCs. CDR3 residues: CASSILQGGYTF. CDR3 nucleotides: TGTGCCAGTAGTATTCTACAGGGGGGCTACACCTTC.